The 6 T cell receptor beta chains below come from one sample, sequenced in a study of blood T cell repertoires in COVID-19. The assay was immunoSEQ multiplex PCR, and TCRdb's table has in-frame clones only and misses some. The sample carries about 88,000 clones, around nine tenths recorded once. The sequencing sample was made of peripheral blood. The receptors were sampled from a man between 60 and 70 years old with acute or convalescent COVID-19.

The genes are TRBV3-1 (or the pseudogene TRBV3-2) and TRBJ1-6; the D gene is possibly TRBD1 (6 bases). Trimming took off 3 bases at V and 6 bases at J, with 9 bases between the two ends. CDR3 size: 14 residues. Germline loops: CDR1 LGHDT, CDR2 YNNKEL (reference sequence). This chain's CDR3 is CASSQGTRNSPLHF. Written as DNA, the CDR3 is TGTGCCAGCAGCCAGGGGACACGTAATTCACCCCTCCACTTT.

CDR3 in amino acids: CASSQVRSHNEQFF. For the CDR3, the DNA is TGTGCCAGCAGCCAAGTTCGGAGTCACAATGAGCAGTTCTTC. This chain links TRBV3-1 (or the pseudogene TRBV3-2) with TRBJ2-1; D is undetermined. The CDR3 consists of 14 residues. CDR1 is LGHDT, CDR2 YNNKEL, per germline (reference sequence). The ends were cut back, 1 base at V and 5 bases at J, with 9 bases in the middle.

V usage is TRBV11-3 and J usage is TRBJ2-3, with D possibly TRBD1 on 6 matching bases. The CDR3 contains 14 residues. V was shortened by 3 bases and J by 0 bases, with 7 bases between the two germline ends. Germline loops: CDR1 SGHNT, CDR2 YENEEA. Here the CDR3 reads CASSLGASTDTQYF. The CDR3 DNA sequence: TGTGCCAGCAGCTTGGGGGCTAGCACAGATACGCAGTATTTT. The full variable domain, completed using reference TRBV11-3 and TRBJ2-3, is EAGVVQSPRYKIIEKKQPVAFWCNPISGHNTLYWYLQNLGQGPELLIRYENEEAVDDSQLPKDRFSAERLKGVDSTLKIQPAELGDSAVYLCASSLGASTDTQYFGPGTRLTVL.

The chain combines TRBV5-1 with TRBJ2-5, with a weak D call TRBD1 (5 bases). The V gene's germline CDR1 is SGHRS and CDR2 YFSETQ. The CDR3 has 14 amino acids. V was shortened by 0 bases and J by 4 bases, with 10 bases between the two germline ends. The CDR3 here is CASSLADTGETQYF. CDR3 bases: TGCGCCAGCAGCTTGGCGGATACAGGAGAGACCCAGTACTTC.

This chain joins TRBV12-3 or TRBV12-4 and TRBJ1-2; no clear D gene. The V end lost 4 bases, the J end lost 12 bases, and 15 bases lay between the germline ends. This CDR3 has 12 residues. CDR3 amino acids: CASSYILENNTF. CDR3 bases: TGTGCCAGCAGTTATATTCTGGAGAATAACACCTTC.

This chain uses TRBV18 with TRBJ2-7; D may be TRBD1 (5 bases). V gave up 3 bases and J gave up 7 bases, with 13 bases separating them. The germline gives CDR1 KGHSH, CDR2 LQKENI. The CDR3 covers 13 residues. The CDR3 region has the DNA TGTGCCAGCTCACCTACAAGGGGCGAGGAGCAGTACTTC. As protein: CASSPTRGEEQYF.